Here is one T cell receptor beta chain with its context. The assay was immunoSEQ multiplex PCR, and TCRdb's table has in-frame clones only and misses some. The data hold 200,000 to 250,000 clones, with about 84% observed a single time. CDR1 is SGHVS, CDR2 FNYEAQ, per germline. This CDR3 comprises 16 residues. With 2 bases removed from V and 4 bases from J, the gap between germline ends came to 17 bases. This record comes from a study of blood T cell repertoires in COVID-19. As for the study in general: The United States, Italy and Spain were the sources of the acute and convalescent COVID-19 samples.

Sequenced: peripheral blood. The chain has TRBV7-6 and TRBJ2-5; D is perhaps TRBD2 (5 bases). The TCR comes from a man at least 80 years old with acute or convalescent COVID-19. The DNA of the CDR3 is TGTGCCAGCAGCTTATATGGCGGGCTGGGAAGAGAGACCCAGTACTTC. Its translation is CASSLYGGLGRETQYF.